Here is one T cell receptor beta chain with its context. What it recognizes is unknown. The data belong to a study of beta chain features in type 1 diabetes. Germline V lookup: CDR1 SGHTA, CDR2 FQGTGA. The CDR3 loop spans 15 amino acids. V was pared by 1 base and J by 4 bases, with 12 bases between. Expressed TCRB transcripts got sequenced, as all isolated RNA was reverse transcribed. About 3.7 million reads on average were seen across naive, central memory and regulatory T cell samples. Profiled with immunoSEQ multiplex PCR; TCRdb holds only in-frame clones, not every one. The sample carries over 150,000 clones, 8.1% recorded once. Cells sorted by CD45RO/CCR7/CD25/CD127/CD95/CD27 comprised CD4+ naive, central memory, regulatory and stem cell-like memory cells. Sorted populations all exceeded 95% purity. Study-wide results and caveats: PCR might show a preference for shorter templates, equally across patients and controls.

The chain uses TRBV7-3 and TRBJ2-3; D not certain. The specimen sequenced was central memory CD4+ T cells from blood. The TCR was taken from a man younger than 30 in good health. CDR3 in DNA: TGTGCCAGCAGCTTAAGTGTGGTGGGCGCAGATACGCAGTATTTT. It specifies CASSLSVVGADTQYF.